Shown below are 14 T cell receptor beta chains from a single sample sequenced in a study of blood T cell repertoires in COVID-19. TCRdb's copy holds only in-frame clones and misses some; the assay was immunoSEQ multiplex PCR. Of about 300,000 clones in the sample, about 87% were seen once. Sequences were obtained from peripheral blood. The receptors come from a woman in her 30s who had recovered from COVID-19.

This clone was seen a few times. This chain links TRBV2 with TRBJ2-7; the D is unclear. The V end lost 6 bases, the J end lost 5 bases, and 14 bases lay between the germline ends. CDR3 length equals 13 residues. CDR1 is SNHLY and CDR2 is FYNNEI in the germline V gene. The CDR3 DNA sequence: TGTGCCAGCAGGGCACCGGGTATCGACGAGCAGTACTTC. This translates into CASRAPGIDEQYF.

This clone appeared once. This sequence joins TRBV4-1 and TRBJ1-1; D possibly corresponds to TRBD1 (5 bases). CDR3 length: 16 residues. From germline, CDR1 is MGHRA and CDR2 YSYEKL. V gave up 4 bases and J gave up 5 bases, with 20 bases separating them. The DNA for the CDR3 is TGCGCCAGCAGCCCTAGCGGGTCGGGGCGCGGGACTGAAGCTTTCTTT. Residues: CASSPSGSGRGTEAFF.

The rearrangement joins TRBV5-1 to TRBJ1-4; 8 nucleotides match TRBD1. After removal of 0 bases from V and 4 bases from J, the junction contained 8 bases not matched to a gene. This CDR3 region has 17 residues. CDR1 and CDR2 from the germline V gene are SGHRS and YFSETQ. This CDR3 reads CASSLGWTGTHNEKLFF. The CDR3 nucleotides read TGCGCCAGCAGCTTGGGCTGGACAGGGACCCATAATGAAAAACTGTTTTTT.

This chain uses TRBV2 with TRBJ2-5, with unresolved D. Germline assignment: CDR1 SNHLY and CDR2 FYNNEI. CDR3 length: 12 residues. Trimming removed 4 bases from V and 4 bases from J, with 7 bases in between. In DNA form, the CDR3 reads TGTGCCAGCAGTGCTGGGCGAGAGACCCAGTACTTC. Its protein is CASSAGRETQYF.

The chain carries TRBV21-1 and TRBJ2-7; the table assigns TRBD2, which was not confirmed against the DNA. TRBV21-1 has pseudogene status. The CDR3 is made up of 12 amino acids. CDR3 sequence reads: CATDPGGYEQYF. The CDR3 region has the DNA TGTGCCACCGACCCGGGAGGTTACGAGCAGTACTTC.

The V gene is TRBV4-1, the J gene TRBJ2-7; D is unclear. CDR3 length: 15 residues. V lost 3 bases, J lost 0 bases, and 12 bases lay in between. The germline V gene encodes CDR1 MGHRA and CDR2 YSYEKL. The CDR3 DNA is TGCGCCAGCAGCCAGTTTTATCAGGACTCCTACGAGCAGTACTTC. It yields the protein CASSQFYQDSYEQYF.

About this clone: The sample contains more than one DNA sequence encoding this CDR3. V and J are TRBV18 and TRBJ1-1; D gene uncertain. Trimming removed 2 bases at V and 3 bases at J, with 7 bases between. CDR1 is KGHSH, CDR2 LQKENI, per germline. The CDR3 has 13 residues. The CDR3 reads CASSPGRDTEAFF. CDR3 DNA: TGTGCCAGCTCACCAGGCCGGGACACTGAAGCTTTCTTT.

This chain uses TRBV18 with TRBJ2-7; maybe TRBD2 (5 bases). The V gene's germline CDR1 is KGHSH and CDR2 LQKENI. The V gene lost 4 bases and the J gene lost 4 bases, with 11 bases spanning the gap. There are 13 residues in the CDR3. The CDR3 coding sequence is TGTGCCAGCTCACTCGGACTGTCTTACGAGCAGTACTTC. Its translation: CASSLGLSYEQYF.

The chain links TRBV5-1 to TRBJ2-5, with TRBD2 as a possible D gene (5 bases). This CDR3 is 15 amino acids long. Germline V lookup: CDR1 SGHRS, CDR2 YFSETQ. Trimming left V 4 bases short and J 6 bases short, with 19 bases between. The CDR3 spells CASSPPVEGIQTQYF. The CDR3 nucleotides are TGCGCCAGCAGCCCACCTGTCGAGGGAATACAGACCCAGTACTTC.

The gene calls are TRBV6-4 and TRBJ2-1, with 8 bases matching TRBD2. Germline V lookup: CDR1 MRHNA, CDR2 SNTAGT. The CDR3 spans 15 residues. V gave up 0 bases and J gave up 8 bases; unmatched junction bases: 6. CDR3 nucleotide sequence: TGTGCCAGCAGTGACTCTGCGGGGGGTCACGATGAGCAGTTCTTC. Translating it yields CASSDSAGGHDEQFF.

J is TRBJ2-1 and V is TRBV7-2; D remains ambiguous. The CDR3 spans 11 residues. The germline V gene encodes CDR1 SGHTA and CDR2 FQGNSA. V gave up 5 bases and J gave up 8 bases, with 7 bases separating them. Written as DNA, the CDR3 is TGTGCCAGCAGCACTCTGTATGAGCAGTTCTTC. As protein: CASSTLYEQFF.

The rearrangement links TRBV6-2 or TRBV6-3 to TRBJ2-3; no firm D call. Trimming left V 2 bases short and J 6 bases short, with 9 bases between. Per the germline V gene, CDR1 is MNHEY and CDR2 is SVGEGT. This CDR3 is 13 amino acids long. The CDR3 DNA sequence: TGTGCCAGCAGTTACCGGAAGGAGGATACGCAGTATTTT. Its translation: CASSYRKEDTQYF.

The chain couples TRBV7-3 to TRBJ1-1, with 7 bases aligning to TRBD1. CDR1 and CDR2 (germline): SGHTA, FQGTGA. The CDR3 is 15 residues long. V was pared by 4 bases and J by 11 bases, with 16 bases of the junction left unmatched. In DNA form, the CDR3 reads TGTGCCAGCAGCTCATTTCCGGGGACAGAAGAAGAGGCTTTCTTT. It codes for CASSSFPGTEEEAFF.

As regards this clone: Other DNA sequences in this specimen translate into the identical CDR3. The V gene is TRBV12-3 or TRBV12-4, the J gene TRBJ1-2, with D hard to call. Deletions cut 3 bases from V and 7 bases from J, with 12 bases between. CDR3 length: 13 amino acids. The CDR3 region has the DNA TGTGCCAGCAGTTTTGAGGGTTTGGGTGGCTACACCTTC. Translation gives CASSFEGLGGYTF.